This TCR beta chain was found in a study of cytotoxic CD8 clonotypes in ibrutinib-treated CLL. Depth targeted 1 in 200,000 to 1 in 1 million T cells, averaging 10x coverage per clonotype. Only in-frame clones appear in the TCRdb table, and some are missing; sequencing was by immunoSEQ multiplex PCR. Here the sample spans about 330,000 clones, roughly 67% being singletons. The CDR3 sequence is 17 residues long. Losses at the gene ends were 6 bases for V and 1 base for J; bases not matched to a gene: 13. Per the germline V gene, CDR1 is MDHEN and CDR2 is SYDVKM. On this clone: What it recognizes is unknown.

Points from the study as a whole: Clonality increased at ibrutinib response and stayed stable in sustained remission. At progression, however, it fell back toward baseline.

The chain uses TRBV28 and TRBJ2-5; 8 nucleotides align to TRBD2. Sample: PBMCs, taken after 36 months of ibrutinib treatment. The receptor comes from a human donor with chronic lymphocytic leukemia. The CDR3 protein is CASSPPRAGGPQETQYF. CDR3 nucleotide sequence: TGTGCCAGCAGCCCGCCGCGGGCGGGAGGCCCCCAAGAGACCCAGTACTTC.